The source of this T cell receptor (beta chain) is a study of CD8+ T cells in alopecia areata. Study overall: Tofacitinib was taken orally by treated patients, and the dose was 5 to 10 mg twice daily. The drug, tofacitinib, lasted 6 to 18 months, followed by 6 months off drug. Study outcomes and limitations: It was observed that many expanded lesional clones persisted in scalp and blood during tofacitinib. The study found higher clonality in lesional than normal scalp, especially in alopecia totalis/universalis.

Regarding treatment: oral pan-JAK inhibitor, 5-10 mg twice daily. RNA extraction was followed by reverse transcription into cDNA, which acted as the sequencing template. Assay: immunoSEQ multiplex PCR; the TCRdb copy retains only in-frame clones and omits some. This sample has about 120,000 clones, with about 50% found just once. The V gene's germline CDR1 is SGHRS and CDR2 YFSETQ. V lost 4 bases, J lost 7 bases, and 20 bases lay in between. CDR3 size: 16 residues. Concerning this clone: Its specificity is not known.

The material sequenced was CD4+ T cells sorted from blood, taken at week 4, from a patient treated with tofacitinib. This receptor was taken from a human donor with alopecia areata. The chain recombines TRBV5-1 with TRBJ1-4; TRBD1 is a possible D gene (5 bases). In nucleotides, the CDR3 is TGCGCCAGCAGCCGTAGGGATATGCAGGGTATTGAAAAACTGTTTTTT. Translating it yields CASSRRDMQGIEKLFF.